The text below deals with one T cell receptor beta chain. No antigen is known for it. The time point: week 11, during vaccination. Mutant IDH1 20-mer peptide, at 300 ug, made up each vaccine dose, with topical imiquimod. The source of the sample is a study of a mutant IDH1 vaccine in newly diagnosed glioma. Turning to the study itself: Commencement of vaccination occurred 4-6 weeks following radiotherapy alone, or concurrently with temozolomide cycles. Patients got radiotherapy, temozolomide, or both beforehand, and most got both. The study, taken as a whole, reports: Vaccine-induced responses were seen in around 93% of patients, spanning several MHC alleles.

Libraries were prepared by immunoSEQ multiplex PCR; TCRdb keeps only in-frame clonotypes and omits some of them. The sample shows over 95,000 clones, roughly 90% of them seen only once. V lost 3 bases, J lost 6 bases, and 15 bases lay in between. The CDR3 is 14 residues long. Germline CDR1 is LNHDA and CDR2 is SQIVND (reference sequence). The receptor's source is a woman aged 50 to 60 with glioma. The chain recombines TRBV19 with TRBJ2-7; possible D gene TRBD1, 5 bases. This specimen consisted of PBMCs, obtained from a glioma patient whose treatment included an IDH1 peptide vaccine. The CDR3 sequence: CASSIGQGVFEQYF. The CDR3 DNA sequence: TGTGCCAGTAGTATCGGCCAGGGTGTCTTCGAGCAGTACTTC.